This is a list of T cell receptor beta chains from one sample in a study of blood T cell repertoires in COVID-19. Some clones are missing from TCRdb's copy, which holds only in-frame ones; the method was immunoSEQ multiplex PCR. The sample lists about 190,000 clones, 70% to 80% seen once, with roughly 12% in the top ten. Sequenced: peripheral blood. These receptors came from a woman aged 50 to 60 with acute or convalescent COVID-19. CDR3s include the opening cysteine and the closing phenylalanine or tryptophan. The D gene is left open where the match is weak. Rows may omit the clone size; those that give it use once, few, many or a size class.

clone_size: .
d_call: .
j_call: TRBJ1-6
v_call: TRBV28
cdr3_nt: TGTGCCAGCAGCCTCACAGGGTTCAATTCACCCCTCCACTTT
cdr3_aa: CASSLTGFNSPLHF

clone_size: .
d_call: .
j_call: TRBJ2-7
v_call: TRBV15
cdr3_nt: TGTGCCACCAGCAGAGACAGGGGCCTGGTGGGGGAGCAGTACTTC
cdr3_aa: CATSRDRGLVGEQYF

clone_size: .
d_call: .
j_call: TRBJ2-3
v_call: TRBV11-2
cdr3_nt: TGTGCCAGCAGCTTAATGGGACTCACCACAGATACGCAGTATTTT
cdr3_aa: CASSLMGLTTDTQYF

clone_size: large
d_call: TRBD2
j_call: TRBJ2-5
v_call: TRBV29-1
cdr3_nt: TGCAGCGTTTACTCATTTACTAGCGACTCCCAAGAGACCCAGTACTTC
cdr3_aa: CSVYSFTSDSQETQYF

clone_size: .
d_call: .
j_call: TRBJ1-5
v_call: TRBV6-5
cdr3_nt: TGTGCCAGCAGTTTAGATGGCAATCAGCCCCAGCATTTT
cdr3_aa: CASSLDGNQPQHF

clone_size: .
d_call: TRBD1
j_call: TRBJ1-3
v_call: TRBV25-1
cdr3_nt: TGTGCCAGCAGCCGGGACAGGTCAAGTTCTGGAAACACCATATATTTT
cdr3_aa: CASSRDRSSSGNTIYF

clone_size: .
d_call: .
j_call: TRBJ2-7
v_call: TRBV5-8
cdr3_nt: TGTGCCAGCAGCTCCCGGGGAGGAGTCCTATCCTACGAGCAGTACTTC
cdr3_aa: CASSSRGGVLSYEQYF

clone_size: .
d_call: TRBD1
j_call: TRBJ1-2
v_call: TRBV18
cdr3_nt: TGTGCCAGCTCACCGACAGGGGATAACTATGGCTACACCTTC
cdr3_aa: CASSPTGDNYGYTF

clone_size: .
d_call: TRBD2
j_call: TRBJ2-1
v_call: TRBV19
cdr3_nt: TGTGCCAGTAGTGTGACTAGCGGGAGGGGTGAGCAGTTCTTC
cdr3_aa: CASSVTSGRGEQFF

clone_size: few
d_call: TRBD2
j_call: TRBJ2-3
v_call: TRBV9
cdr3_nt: TGTGCCAGCAGCGTGGGGGGGAACACAGATACGCAGTATTTT
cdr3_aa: CASSVGGNTDTQYF

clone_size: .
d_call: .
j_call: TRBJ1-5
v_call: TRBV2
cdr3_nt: TGTGCCAGCACTTTACAGGGCTATGCTCAGCCCCAGCATTTT
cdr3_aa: CASTLQGYAQPQHF

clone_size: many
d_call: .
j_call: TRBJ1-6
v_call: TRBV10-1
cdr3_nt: TGCGCCAGCAGTGAGAGCGGGAATTCACCCCTCCACTTT
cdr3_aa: CASSESGNSPLHF

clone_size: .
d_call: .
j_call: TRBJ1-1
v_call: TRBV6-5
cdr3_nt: TGTGCCAGCAGTTACTCGACGGACTTGAACACTGAAGCTTTCTTT
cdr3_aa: CASSYSTDLNTEAFF

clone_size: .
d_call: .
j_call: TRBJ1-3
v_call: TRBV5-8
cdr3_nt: TGTGCCAGCAGCTTGGGGGGCCTTGGAAACACCATATATTTT
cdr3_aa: CASSLGGLGNTIYF

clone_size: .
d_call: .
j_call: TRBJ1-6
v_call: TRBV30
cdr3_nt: TGTGCCTGGACCCGCGGGGGTGCGAATTCACCCCTCCACTTT
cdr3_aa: CAWTRGGANSPLHF

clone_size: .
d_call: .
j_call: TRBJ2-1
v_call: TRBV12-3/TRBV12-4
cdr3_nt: TGTGCCAGCAGTTTCAGGGGCAATGAGCAGTTCTTC
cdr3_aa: CASSFRGNEQFF

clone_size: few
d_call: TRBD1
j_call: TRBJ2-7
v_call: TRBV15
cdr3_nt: TGTGCCACCAGCAGAGATAGGGGACAGGAGGTCTTC
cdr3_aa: CATSRDRGQEVF

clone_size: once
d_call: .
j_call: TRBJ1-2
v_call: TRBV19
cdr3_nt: TGTGCCAGTAGTATGAGGGGGTACGACTATGGCTACACCTTC
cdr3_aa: CASSMRGYDYGYTF

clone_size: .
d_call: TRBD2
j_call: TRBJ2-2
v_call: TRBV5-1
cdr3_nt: TGCGCCAGCAGCCCAAATACGGGAGGGACCACCGGGGAGCTGTTTTTT
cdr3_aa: CASSPNTGGTTGELFF

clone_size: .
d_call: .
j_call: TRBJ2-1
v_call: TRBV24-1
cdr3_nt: TGTGCCACCAGTGATTTCTTGGGGGGAGGTGAAGAGCAGTTCTTC
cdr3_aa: CATSDFLGGGEEQFF

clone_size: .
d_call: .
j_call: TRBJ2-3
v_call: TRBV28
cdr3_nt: TGTGCCAGCAGTCGGAGGCCAGATACGCAGTATTTT
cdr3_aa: CASSRRPDTQYF

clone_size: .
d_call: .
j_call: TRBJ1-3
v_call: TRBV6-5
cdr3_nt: TGTGCCAGCAGTTACTCTGGGCAGGGATGGAACACCATATATTTT
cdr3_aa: CASSYSGQGWNTIYF

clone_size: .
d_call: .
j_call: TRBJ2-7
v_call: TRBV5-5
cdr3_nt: TGTGCCAGCAGCTTCTCTGGGAGCTCCTACGAGCAGTACTTC
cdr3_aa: CASSFSGSSYEQYF

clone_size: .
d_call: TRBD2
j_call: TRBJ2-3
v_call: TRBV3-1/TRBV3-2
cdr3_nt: TGTGCCAGCAGCACCACTAGCGGGAGAGCCCTTGGCACAGATACGCAGTATTTT
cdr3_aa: CASSTTSGRALGTDTQYF

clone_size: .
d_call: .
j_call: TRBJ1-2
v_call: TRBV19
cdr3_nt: TGTGCCAGTACCAAGCAAGGGGCAGGGGGCTACACCTTC
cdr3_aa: CASTKQGAGGYTF

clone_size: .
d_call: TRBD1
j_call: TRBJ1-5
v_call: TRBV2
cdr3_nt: TGTGCCAGCAAACCCGACAGGGGACGCAATCAGCCCCAGCATTTT
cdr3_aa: CASKPDRGRNQPQHF

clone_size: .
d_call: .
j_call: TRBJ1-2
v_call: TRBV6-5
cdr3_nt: TGTGCCAGCAGTTACTCCGGGAACTATGGCTACACCTTC
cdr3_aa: CASSYSGNYGYTF

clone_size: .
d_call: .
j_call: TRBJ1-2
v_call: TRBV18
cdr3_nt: TGTGCCAGCTCACCACCAGAGGGCTATGGCTACACCTTC
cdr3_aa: CASSPPEGYGYTF